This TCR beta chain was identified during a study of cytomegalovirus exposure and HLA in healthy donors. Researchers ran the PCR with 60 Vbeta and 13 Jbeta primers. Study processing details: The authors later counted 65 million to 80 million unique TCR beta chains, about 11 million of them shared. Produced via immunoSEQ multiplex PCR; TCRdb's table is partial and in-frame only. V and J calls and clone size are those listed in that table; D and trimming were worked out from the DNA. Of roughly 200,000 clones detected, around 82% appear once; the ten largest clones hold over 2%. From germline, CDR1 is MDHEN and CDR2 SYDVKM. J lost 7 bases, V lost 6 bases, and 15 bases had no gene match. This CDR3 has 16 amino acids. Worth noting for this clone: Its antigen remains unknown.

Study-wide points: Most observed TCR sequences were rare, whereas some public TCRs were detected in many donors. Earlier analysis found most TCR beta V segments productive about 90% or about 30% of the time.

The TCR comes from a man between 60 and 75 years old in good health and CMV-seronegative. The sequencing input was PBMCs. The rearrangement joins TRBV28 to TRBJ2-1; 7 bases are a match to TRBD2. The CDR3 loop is CASSPWEGPGGNEQFF. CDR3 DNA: TGTGCCAGCAGCCCGTGGGAGGGCCCGGGTGGGAATGAGCAGTTCTTC.